These 20 T cell receptor beta chains came from one sample sequenced in a study of OX40 agonist ivuxolimab in advanced cancers. Clones were read by immunoSEQ multiplex PCR, and TCRdb kept only the in-frame ones, dropping some. The sample records some 32,000 clones, approximately 84% being singletons. The source was CD4+ or CD8+ T cells sorted from blood, collected in a trial of the OX40 agonist ivuxolimab. These receptor sequences come from an adult with an advanced solid tumor such as melanoma, head and neck, liver or kidney cancer.

This sequence joins TRBV28 and TRBJ2-4; D is possibly TRBD2 (6 bases). Trimming stripped 4 bases from V and 1 base from J, with 17 bases between. Germline CDR1 MDHEN, CDR2 SYDVKM. The CDR3 sequence is 17 residues long. CDR3 coding DNA: TGTGCCAGCAGTTCGACACCCACTAGCTGGGCCAAAAACATTCAGTACTTC. This encodes CASSSTPTSWAKNIQYF.

This sequence joins TRBV6-1 and TRBJ1-2; possible D gene TRBD1, 6 bases. Trimming shortened V by 4 bases and J by 8 bases, and 14 bases separated the two germline ends. Germline V lookup: CDR1 MNHNS, CDR2 SASEGT. This CDR3 is 13 amino acids long. CDR3 residues: CASSGLQGKGYTF. Written as DNA, the CDR3 is TGTGCCAGCAGTGGCCTACAGGGAAAGGGCTACACCTTC.

By sample fraction, this clone is medium-sized (0.01 to 0.1%). The rearrangement uses TRBV6-1 and TRBJ2-7, with D perhaps matching TRBD1 (6 bases). V was trimmed by 0 bases and J by 3 bases, leaving 12 bases between them. Germline CDR1 reads MNHNS; CDR2 reads SASEGT. The CDR3 is 15 amino acids. The CDR3 loop reads CASSEAPDSNYEQYF. For the CDR3, the DNA is TGTGCCAGCAGTGAAGCACCGGACAGTAACTACGAGCAGTACTTC.

This clone has more than one count but fewer than ten. The chain links TRBV6-5 to TRBJ2-7; TRBD2 agrees at 8 bases. Germline CDR1 MNHEY, CDR2 SVGAGI. The CDR3 is 15 amino acids. The V segment lost 2 bases and the J segment 0 bases; nucleotides outside the gene matches: 3. The CDR3: CASSYARGGSYEQYF. The CDR3 DNA sequence: TGTGCCAGCAGTTACGCCCGGGGGGGCTCCTACGAGCAGTACTTC.

The rearrangement links TRBV19 to TRBJ2-7; D is perhaps TRBD1 (5 bases). Germline V gene sequence: CDR1 LNHDA, CDR2 SQIVND (reference sequence). Trimming pared 2 bases from V and 0 bases from J, leaving 8 bases between. The CDR3 is 14 residues long. Written as DNA, the CDR3 is TGTGCCAGTAGTATAAAAGACAGCTCCTACGAGCAGTACTTC. The encoded protein is CASSIKDSSYEQYF.

This chain connects TRBV29-1 to TRBJ2-3, with 8 bases matching TRBD1. Germline values: CDR1 SQVTM, CDR2 ANQGSEA. This CDR3 has 15 residues. Trimming removed 3 bases from V and 6 bases from J; junction bases left unmatched: 11. CDR3 coding DNA: TGCAGCGTTGATCGGGGCAGGGGGCGCGCGGATACGCAGTATTTT. Translated, it gives CSVDRGRGRADTQYF.

V is TRBV11-2 and J is TRBJ1-2, with 9 bases fitting TRBD1. Germline V gene lookup returns CDR1 SGHAT and CDR2 FQNNGV. The J segment lost 6 bases and the V segment lost 5 bases, leaving 4 bases of the junction unmatched. The CDR3 has 13 residues. The DNA of the CDR3 is TGTGCCAGCAGCCCCCGGGACAGGGATGGCTACACCTTC. This sequence encodes CASSPRDRDGYTF.

The V and J genes are TRBV9 and TRBJ2-1; 8 positions agree with TRBD2. In germline, CDR1 is SGDLS, CDR2 YYNGEE. This CDR3 has 16 amino acids. V was pared by 3 bases and J by 5 bases, with 10 bases of the junction left unmatched. CDR3 sequence (DNA): TGTGCCAGCAGCGCCCCATGGGCGGGAGGCCACAATGAGCAGTTCTTC. As protein: CASSAPWAGGHNEQFF.

The gene calls are TRBV6-5 and TRBJ2-1; 9 bases agree with TRBD1. After removal of 2 bases from V and 7 bases from J, the junction contained 3 bases not matched to a gene. Germline-derived CDR1 and CDR2 are MNHEY and SVGAGI. The CDR3 covers 14 residues. DNA for the CDR3: TGTGCCAGCAGTTACGGGGGGACAGGGAATGAGCAGTTCTTC. It yields the protein CASSYGGTGNEQFF.

V usage is TRBV5-1 and J usage is TRBJ2-7; 8 nucleotides agree with TRBD1. This CDR3 comprises 12 residues. Unmatched junction bases numbered 1, after V lost 6 bases and J lost 2 bases. CDR1 SGHRS and CDR2 YFSETQ come from the germline V gene. The CDR3 region is CASKDRAYEQYF. In DNA, the CDR3 is TGCGCCAGCAAGGACAGGGCCTACGAGCAGTACTTC.

This clone was seen only once. CDR3 region: CASSLPSGTGGSYEQYF. The CDR3, as DNA: TGTGCCAGCAGCTTACCCTCAGGGACAGGGGGATCCTACGAGCAGTACTTC. The rearrangement uses TRBV5-8 and TRBJ2-7; 11 bases map to TRBD1. Germline CDR1 reads SGHTS; CDR2 reads YDEGEE. The V and J ends lost 2 bases and 1 base, in that order; junction bases with no gene match: 8. The CDR3 extends over 17 amino acids.

V gene TRBV7-9 combines with J gene TRBJ1-2; D perhaps matches TRBD1 (5 bases). Germline V gives CDR1 SEHNR, CDR2 FQNEAQ (reference sequence). V shed 7 bases and J shed 4 bases, with 13 bases lying between them. The CDR3 contains 13 residues. CDR3 sequence reads: CASTPQGPYGYTF. The CDR3 bases are TGTGCCAGCACCCCTCAGGGACCCTATGGCTACACCTTC.

The gene calls are TRBV5-4 and TRBJ2-7; D unresolved. The ends were cut back, 7 bases at V and 4 bases at J, with 15 bases in the middle. CDR1 is SGHNT, CDR2 YYREEE, per germline (reference sequence). CDR3 length equals 13 residues. Written as DNA, the CDR3 is TGTGCCAGCCGCGTCCGTCCTGAATACGAGCAGTACTTC. This gives the protein CASRVRPEYEQYF.

V is TRBV6-5 and J is TRBJ2-2; D ambiguous. The CDR3 runs to 12 residues. CDR1 and CDR2 from the germline V gene are MNHEY and SVGAGI. The V end lost 5 bases, the J end lost 9 bases, and 10 bases lay between the germline ends. CDR3 nucleotide sequence: TGTGCCAGCAGTAATGGAGTTTGGGAGCTGTTTTTT. This translates into CASSNGVWELFF.

The J gene is TRBJ2-2, the V gene TRBV19, with D possibly being TRBD1 (5 bases). Germline V gene lookup returns CDR1 LNHDA and CDR2 SQIVND (reference sequence). V lost 1 base to trimming and J lost 4 bases, with 10 bases between them. The CDR3 consists of 15 residues. CDR3 in DNA: TGTGCCAGTAGTATAGTCGTAGGGGCCACCGGGGAGCTGTTTTTT. Residues: CASSIVVGATGELFF.

This rearrangement joins TRBV9 to TRBJ2-5, with 7 bases that match TRBD1. Looked up from germline, CDR1 is SGDLS and CDR2 is YYNGEE. V dropped 6 bases and J dropped 1; count of bases not matched to a gene: 9. This CDR3 comprises 15 residues. The CDR3 loop is CASTEHDRVQETQYF. Written as DNA, the CDR3 is TGTGCCAGCACCGAACATGACAGGGTCCAAGAGACCCAGTACTTC. Variable domain in full (rest from reference TRBV9 and TRBJ2-5): DSGVTQTPKHLITATGQRVTLRCSPRSGDLSVYWYQQSLDQGLQFLIQYYNGEERAKGNILERFSAQQFPDLHSELNLSSLELGDSALYFCASTEHDRVQETQYFGPGTRLLVL.

This rearrangement joins TRBV27 to TRBJ1-1, with D maybe TRBD1 (6 bases). The CDR3 is made up of 15 amino acids. V gave up 5 bases and J gave up 5 bases, with 18 bases separating them. Germline CDR1 MNHEY, CDR2 SMNVEV (reference sequence). CDR3 DNA: TGTGCCAGCAGTGCCCTTGGGGGGGCTGGTACTGAAGCTTTCTTT. Residues: CASSALGGAGTEAFF.

There are a few counts of this clone. The genes are TRBV19 and TRBJ2-7; 7 bases match TRBD1. V lost 7 bases and J lost 6; bases outside the gene matches: 6. This CDR3 is built from 12 residues. Germline CDR1 reads LNHDA; CDR2 reads SQIVND (reference sequence). This chain's CDR3 is CASTTGSREQYF. In DNA, the CDR3 is TGTGCCAGTACGACAGGGTCCCGCGAGCAGTACTTC.

The chain links TRBV11-2 to TRBJ1-5, with a possible D match to TRBD1 (5 bases). The CDR3 is 15 amino acids. The V gene lost 2 bases and the J gene lost 4 bases, with 12 bases spanning the gap. Germline assignment: CDR1 SGHAT and CDR2 FQNNGV. This CDR3 reads CASSLSGADNQPQHF. In DNA, the CDR3 is TGTGCCAGCAGCTTATCTGGGGCCGATAATCAGCCCCAGCATTTT.

The chain is built from TRBV19 and TRBJ1-1; possible D gene TRBD1, 5 bases. Trimming left V 3 bases short and J 5 bases short, with 10 bases between. The CDR3 covers 13 residues. Looked up from germline, CDR1 is LNHDA and CDR2 is SQIVND (reference sequence). The CDR3 DNA is TGTGCCAGTAGTATGAACGGGGCTACTGAAGCTTTCTTT. This sequence encodes CASSMNGATEAFF.